This T cell receptor beta chain was captured in a study of blood T cell repertoires in COVID-19. Assay used: immunoSEQ multiplex PCR; TCRdb lists only in-frame clones, some missing. The data hold roughly 78,000 clones, with around four fifths observed a single time. The CDR3 is made up of 14 amino acids. V lost 3 bases to trimming and J lost 5 bases, with 14 bases between them. Germline CDR1 SGHRS, CDR2 YFSETQ. The chain carries TRBV5-1 and TRBJ1-1; D may be TRBD1 (5 bases). Source material: peripheral blood. The source of this sequence is a woman of 80 years or more with acute or convalescent COVID-19. The CDR3 reads CASSSSGGGTEAFF. The CDR3 region has the DNA TGCGCCAGCAGCTCCTCCGGGGGTGGTACTGAAGCTTTCTTT.